The clone carrying this T cell receptor (beta chain) was picked up many times. Its specificity is not known. TCR beta CDR3 sequences were amplified from RNA transcripts. HTBI primers were used for first-round RT-PCR of the TCR CDR3. TCRdb reanalysed the multiplex PCR reads using MiXCR and keeps one entry per CDR3 protein. The sample consists of 480,000 or so distinct CDR3 sequences, roughly 45% of them appearing once. Diagnosis rested on symptoms, serum thyroxine and TRAb, thyroid ultrasound, and orbital computed tomography. The data were taken from a study of T cells in Graves' hyperthyroidism and ophthalmopathy. Whole-study findings and limits: Stable hyperthyroidism was separated from ophthalmopathy by a model based on 13 V-J features.

V shed 3 bases and J shed 4 bases, with 12 bases lying between them. The CDR3 has 13 amino acids. CDR1 and CDR2 from the germline V gene are SQVTM and ANQGSEA. The chain recombines TRBV29-1 with TRBJ1-2, with unresolved D. The TCR originated in an adult woman with Graves' disease, either hyperthyroidism or ophthalmopathy (not recorded which). The sequenced sample consisted of peripheral blood or thyroid tissue (not recorded which). The CDR3 loop is CSVDPPTGYGYTF. The CDR3 DNA is TGCAGCGTTGATCCGCCCACCGGCTATGGCTACACCTTC.